The following is a T cell receptor beta chain sequence with its context. A junction boundary mismatches the germline segment, possibly from a read error. The sample is drawn from a study of T cells in Graves' hyperthyroidism and ophthalmopathy. Amplification of TCR beta CDR3 regions was performed using RNA transcripts as template. The primer set for the first-round RT-PCR of the TCR CDR3 was HTBI. TCRdb fed the multiplex PCR reads into MiXCR, producing one record per CDR3 protein. Of approximately 560,000 distinct CDR3 sequences in the sample, 40% to 55% were seen once. Germline V gives CDR1 SGHTA, CDR2 FQGTGA. This CDR3 has 15 residues.

The chain joins TRBV7-3 to TRBJ2-7; D may be TRBD1 (6 bases). The clonotype originates from a young woman with Graves' hyperthyroidism. The sample taken for sequencing was peripheral blood or thyroid tissue (not recorded which). The DNA for the CDR3 is TGCGCCAGCAGCCTAAGTCGGACAGCCAGCTACGAGCAGTACTTC. Its translation is CASSLSRTASYEQYF.